These 7 T cell receptor beta chains share one sample of origin, sequenced in a study of T cell responses to AZD1222 COVID-19 vaccine. Produced via immunoSEQ multiplex PCR; TCRdb's table is partial and in-frame only. The data contain almost 95,000 clones, roughly 85% of them singletons. Sequenced material: peripheral blood, taken 28 days after the second AZD1222 dose. Receptor source: an adult who received the AZD1222 COVID-19 vaccine.

The V call is TRBV6-2 or TRBV6-3, the J call TRBJ2-1, with D unresolved. V was shortened by 3 bases and J by 6 bases, with 6 bases between the two germline ends. The CDR3 has 12 residues. Germline V CDR1 and CDR2: MNHEY, SVGEGT. For the CDR3, the DNA is TGTGCCAGCAGTTATGGCGGCAATGAGCAGTTCTTC. Residues: CASSYGGNEQFF.

CDR3 residues: CSAWGPYGYTF. Here the CDR3 DNA reads TGCAGTGCTTGGGGACCTTATGGCTACACCTTC. V and J are TRBV20-1 and TRBJ1-2; D might be TRBD1 (5 bases). There are 11 residues in the CDR3. Trimming removed 5 bases at V and 5 bases at J, with 9 bases between. Germline CDR1 is DFQATT and CDR2 is SNEGSKA (reference sequence).

As DNA, the CDR3 is TGTGCCAGCAGCTCCGGGTGGCAGGGGAAAGAGACCCAGTACTTC. This gives the protein CASSSGWQGKETQYF. The genes are TRBV11-2 and TRBJ2-5; D may be TRBD1 (6 bases). Trimming shortened V by 4 bases and J by 3 bases, and 15 bases separated the two germline ends. Per germline, CDR1 SGHAT and CDR2 FQNNGV. This CDR3 is 15 amino acids long.

CDR3: CATRIGLNTEAFF. The CDR3 nucleotides read TGCGCCACCAGGATTGGGTTGAACACTGAAGCTTTCTTT. V usage is TRBV10-1 and J usage is TRBJ1-1; D gene ambiguous. The CDR3 consists of 13 residues. V shed 10 bases and J shed 0 bases, with 12 bases lying between them. The germline CDR1 and CDR2 sequences are WNHNN and SYGVQD (reference sequence).

This chain uses TRBV27 with TRBJ2-7; D not certain. This CDR3 has 13 amino acids. The V gene's germline CDR1 is MNHEY and CDR2 SMNVEV (reference sequence). The V end lost 5 bases, the J end lost 4 bases, and 12 bases lay between the germline ends. The CDR3 loop is CASSPGRLYEQYF. The CDR3 nucleotides are TGTGCCAGCAGTCCCGGACGTCTATACGAGCAGTACTTC.

This clone was found once. V gene TRBV7-3 combines with J gene TRBJ2-5; the match to TRBD1 covers 9 bases. The V segment lost 5 bases and the J segment 5 bases; nucleotides outside the gene matches: 3. The CDR3 is 13 amino acids. Germline CDR1 and CDR2: SGHTA and FQGTGA. The CDR3 spells CASSPGTGETQYF. The CDR3 DNA follows: TGTGCCAGCAGCCCCGGGACAGGGGAGACCCAGTACTTC.

The count of this clone is one. CDR3: CASSQDPGGRSYNEQFF. The CDR3 region has the DNA TGTGCCAGCAGCCAAGATCCGGGAGGGAGGTCCTACAATGAGCAGTTCTTC. The J gene is TRBJ2-1, the V gene TRBV3-1 (or the pseudogene TRBV3-2); 8 bases match TRBD2. CDR1 and CDR2 from the germline V gene are LGHDT and YNNKEL (reference sequence). The V segment lost 0 bases and the J segment 1 base; nucleotides outside the gene matches: 5. The CDR3 totals 17 residues.